This T cell receptor (beta chain) was captured in a study of response to subunit inactivated influenza vaccine listed by TCRdb under 2018. For context, the study as a whole: To follow how T cells responded to a trivalent subunit inactivated influenza vaccine, the researchers relied on deep quantitative profiling of the T cell receptor repertoire. Findings and caveats that apply to the study as a whole: The authors proposed that each seasonal influenza vaccination may bring in only a limited number of new T cells.

This clonotype was detected only a few times. Its recognized antigen is unknown. Base-call qualities are not available, and no considerably larger clone is one nucleotide away. Preparation of the library involved RT-PCR. Sequenced on an Illumina HiSeq 2500. TCRdb reanalyzed the raw reads on its own, using fastp at Q25 for trimming and MiXCR for clone calling, and kept in-frame beta chains. Records with the same CDR3 protein are collapsed into one entry carrying the most frequent genes and DNA. The sample table lists some 640,000 distinct CDR3 sequences, 11% to 15% of them with a count of one. 6% to 7% of the sample lies in the top ten. Sequenced here: PBMCs from blood, sampled roughly 15 days before vaccination. The TCR sequence derives from a man aged 45 to 65 who received an inactivated influenza vaccine. Donor details come from another sample of the same person, matched by shared clones.

The DNA sequence follows: TGTGCCACCAGCCAGAGGCGGGGGACTCAAGAGACCCAGTACTTC. This gives the protein CATSQRRGTQETQYF. The chain joins TRBV15 to TRBJ2-5; 7 bases in the junction line up with TRBD2. There are 15 amino acids in the CDR3, from cysteine to phenylalanine inclusive. The entry retains the CDR3 DNA only, 45 bases that are in frame from base 1. The germline V gene (reference sequence) yields LNHNV for CDR1 and YYDKDF for CDR2. V lost 5 bases and J lost 2 bases, and the count of bases not matched to a germline gene is 8.